These 27 T cell receptor beta chains were all obtained from the same sample, sequenced in a study of blood T cell repertoires in COVID-19. The assay was immunoSEQ multiplex PCR, and TCRdb's table has in-frame clones only and misses some. This sample carries roughly 100,000 clones, 70% to 90% of them seen once, and the ten largest clones take roughly 5.3%. What was sequenced was peripheral blood. The source of these receptors is a human donor in a cohort sampled during active COVID-19.

The chain carries TRBV5-4 and TRBJ2-2; no definite D call. CDR3 length equals 15 residues. Germline lookup yields CDR1 SGHNT and CDR2 YYREEE (reference sequence). V was trimmed by 6 bases and J by 0 bases, leaving 12 bases between them. CDR3 sequence: CASTPGGANTGELFF. The CDR3 region has the DNA TGTGCCAGCACCCCCGGCGGTGCGAACACCGGGGAGCTGTTTTTT.

The V and J genes are TRBV28 and TRBJ2-7; 8 bases fit TRBD2. Germline V lookup: CDR1 MDHEN, CDR2 SYDVKM. The CDR3 has 15 residues. Trimming cost V 2 bases and J 3 bases; bases outside gene matches: 6. The CDR3 sequence is CASSLPGLGHYEQYF. The DNA of the CDR3 is TGTGCCAGCAGTTTACCGGGACTAGGGCACTACGAGCAGTACTTC. Drawing the rest from reference TRBV28 and TRBJ2-7, the complete variable domain is DVKVTQSSRYLVKRTGEKVFLECVQDMDHENMFWYRQDPGLGLRLIYFSYDVKMKEKGDIPEGYSVSREKKERFSLILESASTNQTSMYLCASSLPGLGHYEQYFGPGTRLTVT.

This sequence joins TRBV2 and TRBJ2-5; 7 positions agree with TRBD1. In germline, CDR1 is SNHLY, CDR2 FYNNEI. V trimming: 6 bases; J trimming: 5 bases; junction bases outside the gene matches: 12. This CDR3 contains 15 residues. DNA for the CDR3: TGTGCCAGCAGCGTCGACAGGGTGGTGGATGAGACCCAGTACTTC. Translating gives CASSVDRVVDETQYF.

The V and J genes are TRBV5-1 and TRBJ2-3; possible D gene TRBD1, 5 bases. The germline V and J ends were trimmed by 2 bases and 4 bases, with 11 bases remaining between them. Germline loops: CDR1 SGHRS, CDR2 YFSETQ. The CDR3 totals 14 residues. CDR3 DNA: TGCGCCAGCAGCTTAGCCAGGGCGGCAGATACGCAGTATTTT. As protein: CASSLARAADTQYF.

The chain joins TRBV12-3 or TRBV12-4 to TRBJ1-2; TRBD1 is a possible D gene (5 bases). Deletions cut 6 bases from V and 7 bases from J, with 15 bases between. The CDR3 has 13 residues. The CDR3: CASRNPGWGGYTF. CDR3 bases: TGTGCCAGCAGAAATCCAGGGTGGGGTGGCTACACCTTC.

This clone has more than one count but fewer than ten. V usage is TRBV5-6 and J usage is TRBJ1-5; TRBD1 might be the D (5 bases). Germline V gene sequence: CDR1 SGHDT, CDR2 YYEEEE. CDR3 size: 16 residues. Trimming removed 6 bases at V and 2 bases at J, with 18 bases between. The CDR3 loop reads CASTRGTFGGNQPQHF. CDR3 in DNA: TGTGCCAGCACCCGGGGGACCTTTGGTGGCAATCAGCCCCAGCATTTT.

In DNA, the CDR3 is TGTGCCAGCACCCTACCGGCGAGGGACTATGGCTACACCTTC. Translating it yields CASTLPARDYGYTF. The chain links TRBV28 to TRBJ1-2, with D unclear. V was pared by 7 bases and J by 3 bases, with 15 bases between. The CDR3 sequence is 14 residues long. Germline loops: CDR1 MDHEN, CDR2 SYDVKM.

The chain combines TRBV18 with TRBJ2-7, with a possible D match to TRBD2 (5 bases). The CDR3 length is 12 residues. Germline V lookup: CDR1 KGHSH, CDR2 LQKENI. The CDR3 bases are TGTGTACTTGAGGGAACCCACTACGAGCAGTACTTC. It is translated as CVLEGTHYEQYF.

Notes on this clone: Additional DNA sequences in this sample encode the identical CDR3. The chain has TRBV7-9 and TRBJ2-1, with D unclear. CDR3 length: 14 residues. Per the germline V gene, CDR1 is SEHNR and CDR2 is FQNEAQ (reference sequence). Trimming stripped 1 base from V and 3 bases from J, with 7 bases between. As DNA, the CDR3 is TGTGCCAGCAGCTTAGGAGGTCTCTACAATGAGCAGTTCTTC. Amino acids: CASSLGGLYNEQFF.

This clone has just one count. This chain links TRBV5-1 with TRBJ1-2; maybe TRBD1 (6 bases). CDR1 is SGHRS and CDR2 is YFSETQ in the germline V gene. This CDR3 comprises 15 residues. The V and J ends lost 4 bases and 0 bases respectively, with 13 bases between them. The CDR3 DNA follows: TGCGCCAGCAGCCCCACCAGGACAGCTAACTATGGCTACACCTTC. This translates into CASSPTRTANYGYTF.

This sequence joins TRBV9 and TRBJ1-2, with 10 bases aligning to TRBD1. Germline lookup yields CDR1 SGDLS and CDR2 YYNGEE. The CDR3 is made up of 13 amino acids. V lost 4 bases and J lost 7; bases outside the gene matches: 4. CDR3 residues: CASSTRQGAGYTF. The CDR3 coding sequence is TGTGCCAGCAGCACCAGACAGGGGGCTGGCTACACCTTC.

Turning to this clone: Other DNA sequences in this sample translate to the same CDR3. This sequence joins TRBV27 and TRBJ1-1, with D maybe TRBD1 (5 bases). V lost 5 bases to trimming and J lost 1 base, with 14 bases between them. Germline values: CDR1 MNHEY, CDR2 SMNVEV (reference sequence). CDR3 length equals 15 residues. This CDR3 is CASSPMGQGNTEAFF. In nucleotides, the CDR3 is TGTGCCAGCAGTCCAATGGGGCAGGGGAACACTGAAGCTTTCTTT.

V usage is TRBV5-4 and J usage is TRBJ2-1; TRBD2 agrees at 14 bases. The CDR3 extends over 15 amino acids. After removal of 4 bases from V and 6 bases from J, the junction contained 3 bases not matched to a gene. Germline V CDR1 and CDR2: SGHNT, YYREEE (reference sequence). The CDR3 region is CASSEGLAGVNEQFF. The DNA for the CDR3 is TGTGCCAGCAGCGAGGGACTAGCGGGAGTCAATGAGCAGTTCTTC.

To note about this clone: A read error may produce the germline difference seen at one junction end. The chain is built from TRBV9 and TRBJ2-3, with TRBD1 matching 8 bases. CDR3 length: 12 amino acids. Germline assignment: CDR1 SGDLS and CDR2 YYNGEE. DNA of the CDR3: TGTGCCAGCAGCGTATATCAGGGGGCCCTCATTTTT. The encoded protein is CASSVYQGALIF.

The chain couples TRBV18 to TRBJ1-5; D uncertain. The germline V and J ends were trimmed by 6 bases and 0 bases, with 12 bases remaining between them. The CDR3 loop spans 15 amino acids. Germline values: CDR1 KGHSH, CDR2 LQKENI. This CDR3 is CASSYTGDSNQPQHF. CDR3 bases: TGTGCCAGCTCTTACACTGGAGATAGCAATCAGCCCCAGCATTTT.

The chain combines TRBV9 with TRBJ2-2; D perhaps matches TRBD2 (6 bases). There are 17 residues in the CDR3. The germline V gene has CDR1 SGDLS and CDR2 YYNGEE. V shed 7 bases and J shed 2 bases, with 21 bases lying between them. The CDR3 DNA reads as TGTGCCAGCTCTCCCCGCGGGGCAGGCCGAAACACCGGGGAGCTGTTTTTT. This gives the protein CASSPRGAGRNTGELFF.

Details on this clone: In the same sample, other DNA sequences code for this CDR3. The V gene is TRBV11-3, the J gene TRBJ1-2; D might be TRBD1 (6 bases). The CDR3 covers 12 residues. Per the germline V gene, CDR1 is SGHNT and CDR2 is YENEEA. With 5 bases removed from V and 5 bases from J, the gap between germline ends came to 9 bases. In DNA form, the CDR3 reads TGTGCCAGCAGCCAGGACAGTTATGGCTACACCTTC. It yields the protein CASSQDSYGYTF.

The chain joins TRBV15 to TRBJ2-7, with 7 positions matching TRBD2. This CDR3 has 16 residues. Germline V gene sequence: CDR1 LNHNV, CDR2 YYDKDF (reference sequence). Losses at the gene ends were 7 bases for V and 3 bases for J; bases not matched to a gene: 15. The CDR3 reads CATNPNLAEKNYEQYF. The CDR3 nucleotides are TGTGCCACCAACCCGAACCTAGCGGAAAAAAACTACGAGCAGTACTTC.

The chain recombines TRBV5-4 with TRBJ2-1; weak D call: TRBD2 (7 bases). Looked up from germline, CDR1 is SGHNT and CDR2 is YYREEE (reference sequence). V lost 3 bases to trimming and J lost 2 bases, with 18 bases between them. The CDR3 covers 17 residues. CDR3 coding DNA: TGTGCCAGCAGCTACGGACTAGGCGGGGGCACCTACAATGAGCAGTTCTTC. It codes for CASSYGLGGGTYNEQFF.

This clone was detected once. The chain employs TRBV29-1 and TRBJ1-5; TRBD1 aligns across 10 bases. Germline V CDR1 and CDR2: SQVTM, ANQGSEA. V trimming: 6 bases; J trimming: 6 bases; junction bases outside the gene matches: 5. CDR3 length: 13 amino acids. CDR3 in DNA: TGCAGCGTAGGGACAGGGGTTGGTCAGCCCCAGCATTTT. Its translation: CSVGTGVGQPQHF.

The chain employs TRBV5-4 and TRBJ2-3, with D hard to call. CDR1 and CDR2 (germline): SGHNT, YYREEE (reference sequence). Between the trimmed V and J ends, which lost 1 base and 3 bases, there was a span of 12 bases. This CDR3 comprises 15 residues. The CDR3 loop is CASSLYQTGTDTQYF. The CDR3 coding sequence is TGTGCCAGCAGCTTGTATCAGACGGGTACAGATACGCAGTATTTT.

There are a few counts of this clone. V gene TRBV3-1 (or the pseudogene TRBV3-2) combines with J gene TRBJ1-5; TRBD1 agrees at 11 bases. Germline V gene sequence: CDR1 LGHDT, CDR2 YNNKEL (reference sequence). The trim removed 4 bases at V and 15 bases at J, leaving 8 bases unmatched. The CDR3 spans 13 residues. Written as DNA, the CDR3 is TGTGCCAGCAGCCCTCGGACAGGGGGCCGTTTGCATTTT. This sequence encodes CASSPRTGGRLHF.

The chain recombines TRBV2 with TRBJ2-3, with 7 positions matching TRBD1. The length of the CDR3 is 15 residues. CDR1 and CDR2 from the germline V gene are SNHLY and FYNNEI. V gave up 5 bases and J gave up 1 base; unmatched junction bases: 6. Here the CDR3 reads CASSFRQGGTDTQYF. DNA of the CDR3: TGTGCCAGCAGTTTCAGACAGGGCGGCACAGATACGCAGTATTTT.

This clone has a single count. The genes are TRBV11-3 and TRBJ2-2; 7 bases map to TRBD1. Unmatched junction bases numbered 6, after V lost 7 bases and J lost 4 bases. From germline, CDR1 is SGHNT and CDR2 YENEEA. The CDR3 runs to 14 residues. The CDR3 loop reads CASTNDRVTGELFF. CDR3 in DNA: TGTGCCAGCACCAATGACAGGGTCACCGGGGAGCTGTTTTTT.

This clone was observed a few times. This sequence joins TRBV4-1 and TRBJ2-2; no clear D. Deletions cut 0 bases from V and 5 bases from J, with 10 bases between. The CDR3 runs to 15 residues. The germline gives CDR1 MGHRA, CDR2 YSYEKL. Written as DNA, the CDR3 is TGCGCCAGCAGCCAAGACCCCCTAGAGACCGGGGAGCTGTTTTTT. It is translated as CASSQDPLETGELFF.

This clone was found a few times. V gene TRBV7-3 combines with J gene TRBJ1-5; 9 positions match TRBD1. Germline CDR1 is SGHTA and CDR2 is FQGTGA. J was trimmed by 9 bases and V by 5 bases; bases with no gene match: 5. The CDR3 sequence is 13 residues long. Written as DNA, the CDR3 is TGTGCCAGCAGCCCGGACAGGGGAGCGCCCCAGCATTTT. Protein product: CASSPDRGAPQHF.

The V gene is TRBV10-1, the J gene TRBJ2-1; 10 bases are shared with TRBD2. The CDR3 runs to 16 residues. V dropped 2 bases and J dropped 7; count of bases not matched to a gene: 8. In germline, CDR1 is WNHNN, CDR2 SYGVQD (reference sequence). The CDR3 loop is CASSEGLAGGQNEQFF. The CDR3 DNA sequence: TGCGCCAGCAGTGAGGGTTTAGCGGGAGGTCAGAATGAGCAGTTCTTC.